These 6 T cell receptor beta chains came from one sample sequenced in a study of identical twins. TCRdb redid the calling of the 5' RACE reads with MiXCR, one entry per CDR3 protein. The sample comprises 550,000 to 700,000 distinct CDR3 sequences, 20% to 25% of which are singletons, and about 4.5% rests with the top ten. Separately, the same data were catalogued under a study of T cells expressing NK-cell markers.

The specimen was PBMCs. These receptors came from a woman aged 18-29 years in good health.

The chain has TRBV6-1 and TRBJ1-2, with a possible D match to TRBD1 (5 bases). The CDR3 has 15 residues. Germline V CDR1 and CDR2: MNHNS, SASEGT. The germline V and J ends were trimmed by 1 base and 4 bases, with 13 bases remaining between them. The CDR3 nucleotides are TGTGCCAGCAGTGAAGACGGGTATGGGGGCTATGGCTACACCTTC. It is translated as CASSEDGYGGYGYTF.

The V call is TRBV12-3 or TRBV12-4, the J call TRBJ1-1; D is uncertain. This CDR3 contains 13 residues. Trimming took off 2 bases at V and 5 bases at J, with 9 bases between the two ends. CDR3 DNA: TGTGCCAGCAGTTTAAGGGCAGTGACTGAAGCTTTCTTT. Translated: CASSLRAVTEAFF.

The chain joins TRBV12-3 or TRBV12-4 to TRBJ2-3, with D perhaps matching TRBD1 (5 bases). The ends were cut back, 7 bases at V and 3 bases at J, with 23 bases in the middle. The CDR3 spans 17 residues. Here the CDR3 DNA reads TGTGCCAGCAAAGGTCGTCTCGGTGGACACAGAACAGATACGCAGTATTTT. This sequence encodes CASKGRLGGHRTDTQYF.

The sample holds many counts of this clonotype. This chain connects TRBV4-2 to TRBJ1-2; D is unclear. The ends were cut back, 0 bases at V and 4 bases at J, with 18 bases in the middle. This CDR3 contains 17 residues. Germline CDR1 and CDR2: LGHNA and YNFKEQ. CDR3 bases: TGTGCCAGCAGCCAAGATAGAAACGGGAACAGCCTCTATGGCTACACCTTC. It is translated as CASSQDRNGNSLYGYTF.

A few counts support this clonotype. This chain joins TRBV5-5 and TRBJ2-3; 11 positions match TRBD2. This CDR3 is built from 16 residues. Losses at the gene ends were 4 bases for V and 2 bases for J; bases not matched to a gene: 6. Germline CDR1 SGHKS, CDR2 YYEKEE (reference sequence). CDR3 protein: CASSMLAGGLTDTQYF. The CDR3 DNA is TGTGCCAGCAGCATGCTAGCGGGGGGCCTCACAGATACGCAGTATTTT.

This clonotype was observed a few times. The V call is TRBV20-1, the J call TRBJ1-5; possibly TRBD1 for D (6 bases). Germline V gives CDR1 DFQATT, CDR2 SNEGSKA (reference sequence). The V gene lost 3 bases and the J gene lost 3 bases, with 12 bases spanning the gap. CDR3 length equals 14 residues. The CDR3 DNA follows: TGCAGTGCTAGGGGGGGGGCTGACAATCAGCCCCAGCATTTT. This gives the protein CSARGGADNQPQHF.